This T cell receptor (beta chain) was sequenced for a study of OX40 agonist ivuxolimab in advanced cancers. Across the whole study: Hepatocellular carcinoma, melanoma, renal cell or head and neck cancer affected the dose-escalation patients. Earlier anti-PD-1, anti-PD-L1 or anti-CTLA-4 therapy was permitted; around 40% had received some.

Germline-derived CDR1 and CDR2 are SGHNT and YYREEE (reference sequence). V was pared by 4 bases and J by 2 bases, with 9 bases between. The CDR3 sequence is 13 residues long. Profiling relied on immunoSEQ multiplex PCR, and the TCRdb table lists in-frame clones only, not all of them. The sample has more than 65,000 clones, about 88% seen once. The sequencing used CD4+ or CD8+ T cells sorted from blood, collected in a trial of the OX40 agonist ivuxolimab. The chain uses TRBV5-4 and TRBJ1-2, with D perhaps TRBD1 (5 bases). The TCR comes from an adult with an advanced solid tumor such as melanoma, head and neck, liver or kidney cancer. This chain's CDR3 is CASSPGGNYGYTF. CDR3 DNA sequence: TGTGCCAGCAGCCCGGGGGGGAACTATGGCTACACCTTC.